Listed below are T cell receptor beta chains from one sample, sequenced in a study of blood T cells in healthy people across ages. TCRdb called the 5' RACE reads again in MiXCR, with one record for every CDR3 protein. The data contain 700,000 or so distinct CDR3 sequences, 22% of them singletons. Sequencing was carried out using blood. The receptor source for this set is a man between 65 and 85 years old in good health. CDR3s include the opening cysteine and the closing phenylalanine or tryptophan. The order of the fields is J gene, V gene, D gene, clone size, CDR3 DNA, CDR3 protein. The D gene is left open where the match is weak. Size is stated for part of the rows, as once, few or many counts, or as a class when the clone is expanded.

TRBJ1-5,TRBV5-1,.,many,TGCGCCAGCAGCTTGGAGGCAGGGTCCCAATCAGCCCAGCATTTT,CASSLEAGSQSAQHF
TRBJ1-1,TRBV7-8,.,few,TGTGCCAGCAGCTTAGTTGGGTTAGGTGTGAACACTGAAGCTTTCTTT,CASSLVGLGVNTEAFF
TRBJ2-1,TRBV27,TRBD2,few,TGTGCCAGCAGCCGACTAGCGGGAGTCAATGAGCAGTTCTTC,CASSRLAGVNEQFF
TRBJ2-5,TRBV5-1,.,.,TGCGCCAGCAGCTTGGTCCCCCTCGGCCAAGAGACCCAGTACTTC,CASSLVPLGQETQYF
TRBJ2-1,TRBV18,TRBD2,.,TGTGCCAGCTCACGGCCTAGCGGGATAGATGAGCAGTTCTTC,CASSRPSGIDEQFF
TRBJ1-2,TRBV20-1,TRBD1,.,TGCAGTGCTCGGACCGGACAGGGGTCCTCTGGCTACACCTTC,CSARTGQGSSGYTF
TRBJ2-3,TRBV5-1,TRBD2,.,TGCGCCAGCAGCTTGGCCGGGACTAGCGGGGGCCCTTTTCAAAATACGCAGTATTTT,CASSLAGTSGGPFQNTQYF
TRBJ2-5,TRBV5-1,TRBD2,few,TGCGCCAGCAGCTTGGGCCTAGCGGTTGGGACCCAGTACTTC,CASSLGLAVGTQYF
TRBJ2-7,TRBV29-1,.,few,TGCAGCGTTGTTCCGGGGAGTAGGTACGAGCAGTACTTC,CSVVPGSRYEQYF
TRBJ2-3,TRBV25-1,.,.,TGTGCCAGCAGTGGGGTGGGCCTGACAGATACGCAGTATTTT,CASSGVGLTDTQYF
TRBJ2-1,TRBV24-1,TRBD2,.,TGTGCCACCAGTGATCCCACGGGACTATACAATGAGCAGTTCTTC,CATSDPTGLYNEQFF
TRBJ2-3,TRBV11-2,TRBD2,.,TGTGCCAGCAGCTTAGCTAAACTAGCGGGAGGGCCACTCAGAGATACGCAGTATTTT,CASSLAKLAGGPLRDTQYF
TRBJ1-2,TRBV20-1,TRBD1,few,TGCAGTGCAGACAGGGCCGTCTATGGCTACACCTTC,CSADRAVYGYTF
TRBJ2-1,TRBV14,.,.,TGTGCCAGCAGCCAGGCTCGGGTCGCTTTCTCCAATGAGCAGTTCTTC,CASSQARVAFSNEQFF
TRBJ1-5,TRBV10-3,.,.,TGTGCCATCAGTGTCGAACCCGATGTCCAGCCCCAGCATTTT,CAISVEPDVQPQHF
TRBJ1-1,TRBV7-2,.,.,TGTGCCAGCAGCTCAAGGGGGAGTGAAGGAGCTTTCTTT,CASSSRGSEGAFF
TRBJ2-1,TRBV7-2,TRBD2,few,TGTGCCAGCAGCTTAGTTAGCGGGGGGGCCTACAATGAGCAGTTCTTC,CASSLVSGGAYNEQFF
TRBJ1-1,TRBV12-3/TRBV12-4,.,once,TGTGCCAGCAGTTTAGCGTCCCTCCCTCTCACTGAAGCTTTCTTT,CASSLASLPLTEAFF
TRBJ2-1,TRBV7-2,.,few,TGTGCCAGCAGCTTAGCGCTCATTCTTGGCTACAATGAGCAGTTCTTC,CASSLALILGYNEQFF
TRBJ1-1,TRBV5-1,.,.,TGCGCCAGCAAGGGTACGGACACTGAAGCTTTCTTT,CASKGTDTEAFF
TRBJ2-3,TRBV7-3,TRBD2,.,TGTGCCAGCAGCTTAAACCCATCAGCAGCGGGAGGCACAGATACGCAGTATTTT,CASSLNPSAAGGTDTQYF
TRBJ1-1,TRBV10-3,TRBD1,.,TGTGCCATCAGCCGACAGGGAGGGAACACTGAAGCTTTCTTT,CAISRQGGNTEAFF
TRBJ2-1,TRBV10-3,TRBD1,.,TGTACCATCAGCCCCCAAGATGTGAACAGGGGGATGGGCAATGAGCAGTTCTTC,CTISPQDVNRGMGNEQFF
TRBJ1-2,TRBV20-1,.,few,TGCAGTGCGCCCTTTAACCTAGCCATCCCCTATGGCTACACCTTC,CSAPFNLAIPYGYTF
TRBJ2-1,TRBV15,TRBD2,few,TGTGCCACCCGAGAGGGACTAGCGCCCTACAATGAGCAGTTCTTC,CATREGLAPYNEQFF
TRBJ1-2,TRBV6-1,.,many,TGTGCCAGCAGTGAAAATATCCTCGTCTCCTATGGCTACACCTTC,CASSENILVSYGYTF